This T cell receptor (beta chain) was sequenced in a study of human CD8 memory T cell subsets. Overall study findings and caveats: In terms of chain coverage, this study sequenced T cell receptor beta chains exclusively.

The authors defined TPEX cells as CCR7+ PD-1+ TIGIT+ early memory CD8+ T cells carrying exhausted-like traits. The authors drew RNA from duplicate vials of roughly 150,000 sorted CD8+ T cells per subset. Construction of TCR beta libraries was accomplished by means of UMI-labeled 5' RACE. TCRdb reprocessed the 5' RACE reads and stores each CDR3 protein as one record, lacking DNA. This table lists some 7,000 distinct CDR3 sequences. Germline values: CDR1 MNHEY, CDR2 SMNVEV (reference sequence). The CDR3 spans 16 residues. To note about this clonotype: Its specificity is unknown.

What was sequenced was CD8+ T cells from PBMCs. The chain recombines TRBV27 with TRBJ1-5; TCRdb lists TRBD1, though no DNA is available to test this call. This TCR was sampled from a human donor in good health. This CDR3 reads CASSLSGQGDNQPQHF.